A single TCR beta chain is shown here with its context. These data come from a study of blood T cell repertoires in COVID-19. Study-level information: Acute and convalescent COVID-19 samples came from the United States, Italy and Spain. T cells, B-cell-depleted T cells, or PBMCs supplied cDNA or gDNA.

How the authors handled the data: Amplified reference gene primers provided the basis for estimating nucleated cell counts. Only in-frame clones appear in the TCRdb table, and some are missing; sequencing was by immunoSEQ multiplex PCR. The V and J calls and the clone size are those of that table, but D and trimming were determined from the DNA. Among more than 80,000 clones listed, roughly 86% were seen once. The source of this sequence is a man aged 35 to 55 with acute or convalescent COVID-19. Sequenced input: peripheral blood.

The CDR3 DNA reads as TGTGCCTGGAGTATAGGACAAACTAGCAATCAGCCCCAGCATTTT. Translation gives CAWSIGQTSNQPQHF. The rearrangement links TRBV30 to TRBJ1-5, with a possible D match to TRBD1 (5 bases). Germline lookup yields CDR1 GTSNPN and CDR2 SVGIG (reference sequence). The CDR3 spans 15 residues. V was pared by 2 bases and J by 0 bases, with 11 bases between.